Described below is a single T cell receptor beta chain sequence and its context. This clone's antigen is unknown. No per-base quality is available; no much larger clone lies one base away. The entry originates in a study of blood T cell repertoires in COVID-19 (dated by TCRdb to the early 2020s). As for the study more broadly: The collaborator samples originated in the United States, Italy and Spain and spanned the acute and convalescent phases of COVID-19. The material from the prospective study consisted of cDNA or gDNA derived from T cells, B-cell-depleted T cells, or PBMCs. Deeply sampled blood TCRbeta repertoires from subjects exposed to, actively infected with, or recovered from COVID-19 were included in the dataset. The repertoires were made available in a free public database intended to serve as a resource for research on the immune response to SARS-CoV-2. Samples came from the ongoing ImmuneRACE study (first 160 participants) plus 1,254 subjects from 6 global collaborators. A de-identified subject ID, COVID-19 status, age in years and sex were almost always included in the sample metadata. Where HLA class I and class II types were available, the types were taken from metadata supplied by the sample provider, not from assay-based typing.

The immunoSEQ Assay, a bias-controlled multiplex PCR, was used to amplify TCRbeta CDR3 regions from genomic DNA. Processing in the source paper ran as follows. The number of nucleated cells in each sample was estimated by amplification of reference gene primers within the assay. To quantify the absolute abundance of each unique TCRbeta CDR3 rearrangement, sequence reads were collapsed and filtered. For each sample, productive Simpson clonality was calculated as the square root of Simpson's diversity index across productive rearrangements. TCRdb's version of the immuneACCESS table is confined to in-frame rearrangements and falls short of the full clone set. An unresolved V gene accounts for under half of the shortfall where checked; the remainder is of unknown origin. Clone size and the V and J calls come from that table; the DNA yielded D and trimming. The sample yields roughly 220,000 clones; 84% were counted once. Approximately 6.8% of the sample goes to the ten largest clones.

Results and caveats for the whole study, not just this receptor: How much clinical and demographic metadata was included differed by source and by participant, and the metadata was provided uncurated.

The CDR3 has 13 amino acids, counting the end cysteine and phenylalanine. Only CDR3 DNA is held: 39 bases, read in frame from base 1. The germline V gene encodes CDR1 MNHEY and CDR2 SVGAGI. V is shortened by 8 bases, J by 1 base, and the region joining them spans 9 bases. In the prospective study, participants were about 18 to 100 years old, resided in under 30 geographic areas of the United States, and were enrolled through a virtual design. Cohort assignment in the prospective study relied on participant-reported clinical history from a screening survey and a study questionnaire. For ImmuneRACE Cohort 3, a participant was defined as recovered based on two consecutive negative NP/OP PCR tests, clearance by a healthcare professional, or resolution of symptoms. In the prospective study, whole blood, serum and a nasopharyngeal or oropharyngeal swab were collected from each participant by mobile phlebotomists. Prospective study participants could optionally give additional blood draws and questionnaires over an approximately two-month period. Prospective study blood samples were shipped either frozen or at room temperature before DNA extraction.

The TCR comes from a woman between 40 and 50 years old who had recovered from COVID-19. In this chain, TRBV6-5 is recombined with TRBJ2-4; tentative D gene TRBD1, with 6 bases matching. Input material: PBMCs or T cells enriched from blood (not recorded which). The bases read TGTGCCAGCTATCAGGGGGCCAAAAACATTCAGTACTTC. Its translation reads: CASYQGAKNIQYF.